This is a list of T cell receptor beta chains from one sample in a study of cytomegalovirus exposure and HLA in healthy donors. The data were produced by immunoSEQ multiplex PCR, yet TCRdb's version contains in-frame clones alone and is incomplete. The sample lists about 79,000 clones; roughly two thirds were seen once. The sample comprised PBMCs. These receptors were collected from a woman between 50 and 59 years old in good health and CMV-seropositive. The conserved cysteine and the conserved F or W are not part of the CDR3 here. The order of the fields is J gene, V gene, CDR3 protein.

TRBJ2-7 TRBV2 ASLGSSYEQY
TRBJ2-5 TRBV19 ASTTSGGNQETQY
TRBJ2-1 TRBV5-6 ASSLIDEQF
TRBJ2-2 TRBV29-1 SVGGEETGELF
TRBJ2-5 TRBV5-6 ASSRGQGRQETQY
TRBJ1-1 TRBV5-1 ASSLGQGRQKNTEAF
TRBJ1-1 TRBV9 ASSRTGVNTEAF
TRBJ1-2 TRBV2 ASTGAANYGYT
TRBJ2-1 TRBV6-6 ASSYSVSVNEQF
TRBJ1-1 TRBV4-1 ASSQDVRVGSTEAF
TRBJ2-5 TRBV4-1 ASSQADLGGGETQY
TRBJ1-2 TRBV11-2 ASSLAGGDYGYT
TRBJ1-5 TRBV15 ATSRDRVYQPQH
TRBJ2-3 TRBV5-5 ASSLAVTVAGY
TRBJ2-5 TRBV11-2 ASSLIVSETQY
TRBJ2-7 TRBV13 ASSSGTGLYEQY
TRBJ1-5 TRBV6-5 ASSYQGNQPQH
TRBJ2-1 TRBV5-4 ASSALAGRYNEQF
TRBJ2-5 TRBV5-4 ASSLGLAGGQQETQY
TRBJ2-1 TRBV9 ASSVGAVVYNEQF
TRBJ1-2 TRBV5-1 ASTPQAGGGYGYT
TRBJ2-1 TRBV25-1 ASSEGRGQGLYNEQF
TRBJ2-4 TRBV5-1 ASTFTTGQGAKNIQY
TRBJ1-1 TRBV9 ASSVVPGTEAF
TRBJ1-2 TRBV5-1 ASSLAQGDGYT